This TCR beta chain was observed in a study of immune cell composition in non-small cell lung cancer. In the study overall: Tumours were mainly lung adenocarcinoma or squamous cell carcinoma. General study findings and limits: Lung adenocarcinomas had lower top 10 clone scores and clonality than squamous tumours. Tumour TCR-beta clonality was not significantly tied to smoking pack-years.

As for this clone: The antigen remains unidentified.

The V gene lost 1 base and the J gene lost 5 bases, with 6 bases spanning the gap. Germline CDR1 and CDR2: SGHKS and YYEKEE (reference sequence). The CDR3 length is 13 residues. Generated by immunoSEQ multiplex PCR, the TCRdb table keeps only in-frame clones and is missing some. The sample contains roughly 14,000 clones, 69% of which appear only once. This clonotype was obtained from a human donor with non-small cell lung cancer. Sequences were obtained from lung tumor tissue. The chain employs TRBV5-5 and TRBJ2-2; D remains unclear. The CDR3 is CASSLLVTGELFF. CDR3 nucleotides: TGTGCCAGCAGCTTGTTAGTTACCGGGGAGCTGTTTTTT. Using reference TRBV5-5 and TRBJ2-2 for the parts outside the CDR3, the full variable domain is DAGVTQSPTHLIKTRGQQVTLRCSPISGHKSVSWYQQVLGQGPQFIFQYYEKEERGRGNFPDRFSARQFPNYSSELNVNALLLGDSALYLCASSLLVTGELFFGEGSRLTVL.